Sequencing of this T cell receptor beta chain was carried out in a study of cytomegalovirus exposure and HLA in healthy donors. The PCR ran on 60 Vbeta and 13 Jbeta primers. Clones were read by immunoSEQ multiplex PCR, and TCRdb kept only the in-frame ones, dropping some. This table holds roughly 110,000 clones. Losses at the gene ends were 6 bases for V and 4 bases for J; bases not matched to a gene: 10. Germline lookup yields CDR1 MNHEY and CDR2 SVGAGI. The CDR3 has 15 amino acids. The sequence derives from a man aged 25-45 years in good health and CMV-seronegative. The chain is built from TRBV6-5 and TRBJ2-7; 9 bases align to TRBD1. What was sequenced was PBMCs. The CDR3 sequence is CASRALTDRGYEQYF. The CDR3 nucleotides read TGTGCCAGCAGGGCTTTAACGGACAGGGGATACGAGCAGTACTTC.